The 13 T cell receptor beta chains listed next were all sequenced from one sample in a study of T cell changes during pregnancy in multiple sclerosis. Profiling relied on immunoSEQ multiplex PCR, and the TCRdb table lists in-frame clones only, not all of them. The sample consists of approximately 80,000 clones, roughly 93% of them appearing once. The sample was peripheral blood, taken in the second trimester of pregnancy. The source is a female donor in good health, enrolled as a control in a pregnancy study.

This chain uses TRBV18 with TRBJ2-3; the D gene is possibly TRBD2 (5 bases). CDR1 KGHSH and CDR2 LQKENI come from the germline V gene. Trimming left V 2 bases short and J 1 base short, with 10 bases between. The CDR3 spans 15 residues. The CDR3 nucleotides read TGTGCCAGCTCACCATCCCGGGAAGGCACAGATACGCAGTATTTT. Amino acids: CASSPSREGTDTQYF.

V is TRBV29-1 and J is TRBJ2-6, with 10 bases that match TRBD1. Germline assignment: CDR1 SQVTM and CDR2 ANQGSEA. The CDR3 contains 19 residues. J was trimmed by 2 bases and V by 1 base; bases with no gene match: 11. The CDR3 loop reads CSVEVTPGQGWPGANVLTF. As DNA, the CDR3 is TGCAGCGTTGAAGTTACCCCGGGACAGGGGTGGCCTGGGGCCAACGTCCTGACTTTC. Combining the CDR3 with reference TRBV29-1 and TRBJ2-6 gives the whole variable domain SAVISQKPSRDICQRGTSLTIQCQVDSQVTMMFWYRQQPGQSLTLIATANQGSEATYESGFVIDKFPISRPNLTFSTLTVSNMSPEDSSIYLCSVEVTPGQGWPGANVLTFGAGSRLTVL.

V is TRBV30 and J is TRBJ1-2, with D perhaps TRBD1 (5 bases). Per the germline V gene, CDR1 is GTSNPN and CDR2 is SVGIG (reference sequence). The CDR3 extends over 12 amino acids. V lost 6 bases and J lost 6, with 14 bases in between. In DNA, the CDR3 is TGTGCCTGTTTTCAGGGAATGGATGGCTACACCTTC. Translation gives CACFQGMDGYTF.

CDR3 residues: CASSLTSGANTGELFF. CDR3 bases: TGCGCCAGCAGCTTGACTAGCGGCGCTAACACCGGGGAGCTGTTTTTT. The J gene is TRBJ2-2, the V gene TRBV5-1; 8 nucleotides align to TRBD2. CDR1 and CDR2 (germline): SGHRS, YFSETQ. This CDR3 region has 16 residues. With 1 base clipped from V and 2 bases from J, the junction kept 4 bases outside the gene matches. The entire variable domain, with the rest obtained from reference TRBV5-1 and TRBJ2-2, is as follows: KAGVTQTPRYLIKTRGQQVTLSCSPISGHRSVSWYQQTPGQGLQFLFEYFSETQRNKGNFPGRFSGRQFSNSRSEMNVSTLELGDSALYLCASSLTSGANTGELFFGEGSRLTVL.

This rearrangement joins TRBV19 to TRBJ1-2; 7 bases are a match to TRBD1. Germline V gives CDR1 LNHDA, CDR2 SQIVND (reference sequence). The CDR3 totals 16 residues. Trimming took 8 bases from V and 4 from J; bases not matched to a gene: 16. The CDR3 coding sequence is TGTGCCAGTGCAGCGACAGGGTCCCAACAGGGCTATGGCTACACCTTC. It translates to CASAATGSQQGYGYTF.

V usage is TRBV9 and J usage is TRBJ1-1; a weak D match, TRBD1 (5 bases). The CDR3 has 14 amino acids. V was pared by 0 bases and J by 5 bases, with 11 bases between. Germline CDR1 reads SGDLS; CDR2 reads YYNGEE. CDR3 in amino acids: CASSVGGGWTEAFF. CDR3 sequence (DNA): TGTGCCAGCAGCGTAGGGGGGGGGTGGACTGAAGCTTTCTTT.

The chain joins TRBV5-1 to TRBJ2-3; 10 nucleotides align to TRBD1. J lost 3 bases, V lost 1 base, and 5 bases had no gene match. CDR1 and CDR2 from the germline V gene are SGHRS and YFSETQ. The CDR3 runs 16 residues. The CDR3 loop reads CASSLSTGGMTDTQYF. In nucleotides, the CDR3 is TGCGCCAGCAGCTTGTCGACAGGGGGCATGACAGATACGCAGTATTTT.

This chain links TRBV19 with TRBJ1-5, with TRBD1 identical over 9 bases. The CDR3 runs 17 residues. CDR1 and CDR2 from the germline V gene are LNHDA and SQIVND (reference sequence). Losses at the gene ends were 0 bases for V and 3 bases for J; bases not matched to a gene: 6. Here the CDR3 DNA reads TGTGCCAGTAGTATAGATCGGACAGGGGTGGACAATCAGCCCCAGCATTTT. This codes for CASSIDRTGVDNQPQHF. Drawing the rest from reference TRBV19 and TRBJ1-5, the complete variable domain is DGGITQSPKYLFRKEGQNVTLSCEQNLNHDAMYWYRQDPGQGLRLIYYSQIVNDFQKGDIAEGYSVSREKKESFPLTVTSAQKNPTAFYLCASSIDRTGVDNQPQHFGDGTRLSIL.

The genes are TRBV9 and TRBJ2-3, with 12 bases matching TRBD2. The germline gives CDR1 SGDLS, CDR2 YYNGEE. The CDR3 runs 17 residues. The junction had 7 bases not matched to a gene; V was cut back by 3 bases and J by 2 bases. This CDR3 is CASSAKGLAGLTDTQYF. CDR3 coding DNA: TGTGCCAGCAGCGCTAAAGGACTAGCGGGACTCACAGATACGCAGTATTTT.

The chain is built from TRBV4-3 and TRBJ2-2, with a possible D match to TRBD2 (6 bases). CDR3 length: 14 amino acids. The V gene lost 1 base and the J gene lost 6 bases, with 9 bases spanning the gap. Germline V lookup: CDR1 LGHNA, CDR2 YSLEER. The DNA for the CDR3 is TGCGCCAGCAGCCAAGGGGGACTCCCCGGGGAGCTGTTTTTT. It encodes CASSQGGLPGELFF.

The CDR3: CAISLTSGDNEQFF. The CDR3 DNA is TGTGCCATCAGCCTGACTAGCGGGGACAATGAGCAGTTCTTC. The chain recombines TRBV10-3 with TRBJ2-1; 11 bases line up with TRBD2. CDR3 length: 14 residues. The V gene end was trimmed by 6 bases and the J gene end by 5 bases; junction bases not matched to a gene: 3. Per germline, CDR1 ENHRY and CDR2 SYGVKD.

The V call is TRBV7-2, the J call TRBJ1-2, with D maybe TRBD1 (5 bases). V shed 5 bases and J shed 2 bases, with 6 bases lying between them. The germline V gene encodes CDR1 SGHTA and CDR2 FQGNSA. The CDR3 is 12 residues long. The CDR3 nucleotides are TGTGCCAGCAGCCGACAGAACTATGGCTACACCTTC. Its protein product is CASSRQNYGYTF.

This chain uses TRBV19 with TRBJ1-2, with 7 bases identical to TRBD1. The CDR3 is 15 amino acids. Per the germline V gene, CDR1 is LNHDA and CDR2 is SQIVND (reference sequence). Trimming at V came to 0 bases and at J to 7 bases, leaving 8 bases not matched to a gene. In DNA form, the CDR3 reads TGTGCCAGTAGTATAGAGCAACAGGGGCCGGTTGGCTACACCTTC. Its translation is CASSIEQQGPVGYTF.